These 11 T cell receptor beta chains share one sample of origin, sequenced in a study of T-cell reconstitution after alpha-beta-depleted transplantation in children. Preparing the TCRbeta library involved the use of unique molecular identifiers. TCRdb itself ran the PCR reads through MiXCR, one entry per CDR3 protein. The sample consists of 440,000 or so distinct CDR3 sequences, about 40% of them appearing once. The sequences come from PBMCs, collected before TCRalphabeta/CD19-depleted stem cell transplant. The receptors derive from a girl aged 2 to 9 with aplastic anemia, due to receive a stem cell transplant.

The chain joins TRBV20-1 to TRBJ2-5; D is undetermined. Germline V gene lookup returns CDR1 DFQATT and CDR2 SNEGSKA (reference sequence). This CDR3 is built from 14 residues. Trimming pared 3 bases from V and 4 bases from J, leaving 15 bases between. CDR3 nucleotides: TGCAGTGCTAGTGGGCGGCCCCAGATAGAGACCCAGTACTTC. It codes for CSASGRPQIETQYF.

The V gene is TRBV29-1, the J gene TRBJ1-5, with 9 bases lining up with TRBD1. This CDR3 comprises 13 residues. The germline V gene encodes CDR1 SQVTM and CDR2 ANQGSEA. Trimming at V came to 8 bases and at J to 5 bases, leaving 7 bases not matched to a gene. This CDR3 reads CSLWTGEDQPQHF. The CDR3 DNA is TGCAGCCTCTGGACAGGGGAAGATCAGCCCCAGCATTTT.

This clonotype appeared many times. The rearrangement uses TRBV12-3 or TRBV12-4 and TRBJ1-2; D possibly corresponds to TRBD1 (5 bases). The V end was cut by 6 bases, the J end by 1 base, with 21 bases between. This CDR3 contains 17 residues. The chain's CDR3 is CASSPRAGTGFNYGYTF. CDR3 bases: TGTGCCAGCAGCCCCAGGGCGGGGACGGGTTTTAACTATGGCTACACCTTC.

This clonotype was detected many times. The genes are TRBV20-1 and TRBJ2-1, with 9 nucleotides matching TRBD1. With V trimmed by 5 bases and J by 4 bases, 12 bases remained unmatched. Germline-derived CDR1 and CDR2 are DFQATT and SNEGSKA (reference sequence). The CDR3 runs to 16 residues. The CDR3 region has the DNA TGCAGTGCTGGGGGCTCCGGGACAGGGTTATACAATGAGCAGTTCTTC. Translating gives CSAGGSGTGLYNEQFF.

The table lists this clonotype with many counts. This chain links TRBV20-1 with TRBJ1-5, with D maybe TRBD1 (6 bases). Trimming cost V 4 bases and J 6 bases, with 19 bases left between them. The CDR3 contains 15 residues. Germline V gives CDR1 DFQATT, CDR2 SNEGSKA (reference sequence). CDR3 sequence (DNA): TGCAGTGCTACCTGGGACATCCGGAGGGGTCAGCCCCAGCATTTT. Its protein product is CSATWDIRRGQPQHF.

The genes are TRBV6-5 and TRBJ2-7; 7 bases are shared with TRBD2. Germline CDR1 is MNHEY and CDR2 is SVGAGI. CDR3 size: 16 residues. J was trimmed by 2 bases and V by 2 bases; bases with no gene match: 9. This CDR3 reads CASSYPTERGTYEQYF. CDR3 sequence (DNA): TGTGCCAGCAGTTACCCGACCGAGCGGGGAACCTACGAGCAGTACTTC.

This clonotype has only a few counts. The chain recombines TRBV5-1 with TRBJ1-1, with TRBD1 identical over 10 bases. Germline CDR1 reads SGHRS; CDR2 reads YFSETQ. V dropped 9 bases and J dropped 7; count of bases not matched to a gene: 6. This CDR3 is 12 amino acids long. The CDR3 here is CATRDRGSEAFF. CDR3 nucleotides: TGCGCCACCCGGGACAGGGGAAGTGAAGCTTTCTTT.

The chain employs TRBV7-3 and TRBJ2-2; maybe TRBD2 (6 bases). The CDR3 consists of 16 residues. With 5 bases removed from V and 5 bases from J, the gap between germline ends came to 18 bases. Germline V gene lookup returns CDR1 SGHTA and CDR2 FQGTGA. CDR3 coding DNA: TGTGCCAGCAGCGATTATAGCGGAGGAGTTACCGGGGAGCTGTTTTTT. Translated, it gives CASSDYSGGVTGELFF.

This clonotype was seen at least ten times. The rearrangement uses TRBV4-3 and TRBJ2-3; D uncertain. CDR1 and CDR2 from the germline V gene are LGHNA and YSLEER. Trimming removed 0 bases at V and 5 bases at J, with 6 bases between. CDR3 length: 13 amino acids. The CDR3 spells CASSQDDQDTQYF. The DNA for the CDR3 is TGCGCCAGCAGCCAAGATGATCAAGATACGCAGTATTTT.

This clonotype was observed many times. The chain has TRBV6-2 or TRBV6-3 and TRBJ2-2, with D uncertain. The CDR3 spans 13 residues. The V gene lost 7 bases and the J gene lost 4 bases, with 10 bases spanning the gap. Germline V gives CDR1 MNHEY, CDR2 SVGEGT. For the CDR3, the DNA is TGTGCCAGCACCTTGTATACCACCGGGGAGCTGTTTTTT. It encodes CASTLYTTGELFF.

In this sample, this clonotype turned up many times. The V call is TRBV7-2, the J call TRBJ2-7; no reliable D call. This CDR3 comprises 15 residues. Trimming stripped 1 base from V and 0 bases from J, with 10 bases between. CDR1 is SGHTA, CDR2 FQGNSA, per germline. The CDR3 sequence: CASSLDVTSSYEQYF. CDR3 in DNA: TGTGCCAGCAGCTTAGACGTGACCAGCTCCTACGAGCAGTACTTC.